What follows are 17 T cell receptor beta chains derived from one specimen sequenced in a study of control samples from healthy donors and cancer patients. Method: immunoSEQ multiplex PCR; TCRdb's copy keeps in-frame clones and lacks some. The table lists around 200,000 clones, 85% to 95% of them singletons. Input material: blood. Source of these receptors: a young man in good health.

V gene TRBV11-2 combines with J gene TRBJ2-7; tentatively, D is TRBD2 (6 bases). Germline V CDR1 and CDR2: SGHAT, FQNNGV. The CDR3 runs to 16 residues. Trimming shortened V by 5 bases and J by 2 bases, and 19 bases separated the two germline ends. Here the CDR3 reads CASSVDSGTRAYEQYF. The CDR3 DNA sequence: TGTGCCAGCAGCGTTGACTCAGGGACTCGCGCCTACGAGCAGTACTTC.

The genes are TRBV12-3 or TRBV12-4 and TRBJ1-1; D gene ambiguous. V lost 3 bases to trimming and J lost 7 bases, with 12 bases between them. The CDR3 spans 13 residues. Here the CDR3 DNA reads TGTGCCAGCAGTTTTGCCCTAGCCGATGAAGCTTTCTTT. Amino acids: CASSFALADEAFF.

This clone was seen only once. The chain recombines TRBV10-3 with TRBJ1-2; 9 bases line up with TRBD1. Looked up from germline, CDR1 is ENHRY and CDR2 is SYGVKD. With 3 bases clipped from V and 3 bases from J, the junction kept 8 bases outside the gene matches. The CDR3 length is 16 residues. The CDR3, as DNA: TGTGCCATCAGTGATAAGCCCACAGGGGGCTACTATGGCTACACCTTC. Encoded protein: CAISDKPTGGYYGYTF.

CDR3 sequence: CASSSGQGDTGELFF. CDR3 nucleotide sequence: TGTGCCAGCAGCTCCGGACAGGGAGACACCGGGGAGCTGTTTTTT. The rearrangement uses TRBV11-3 and TRBJ2-2; 8 bases fit TRBD1. The V gene end was trimmed by 4 bases and the J gene end by 3 bases; junction bases not matched to a gene: 4. The CDR3 length is 15 residues. CDR1 SGHNT and CDR2 YENEEA come from the germline V gene.

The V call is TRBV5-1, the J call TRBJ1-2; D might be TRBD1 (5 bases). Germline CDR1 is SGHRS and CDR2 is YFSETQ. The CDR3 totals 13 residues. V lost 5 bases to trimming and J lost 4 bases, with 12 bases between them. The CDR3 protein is CASSSSTVYGYTF. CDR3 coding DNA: TGCGCCAGCAGTTCATCGACAGTCTATGGCTACACCTTC.

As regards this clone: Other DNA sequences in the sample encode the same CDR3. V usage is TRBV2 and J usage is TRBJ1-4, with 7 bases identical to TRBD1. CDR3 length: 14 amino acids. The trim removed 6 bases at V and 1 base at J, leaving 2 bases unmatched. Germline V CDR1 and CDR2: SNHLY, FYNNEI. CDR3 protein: CASSNRGTNEKLFF. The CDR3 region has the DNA TGTGCCAGCAGCAACAGGGGAACTAATGAAAAACTGTTTTTT.

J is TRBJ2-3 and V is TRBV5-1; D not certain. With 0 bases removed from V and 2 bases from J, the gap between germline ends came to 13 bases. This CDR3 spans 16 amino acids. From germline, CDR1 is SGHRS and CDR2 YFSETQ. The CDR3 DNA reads TGCGCCAGCAGCTTGGGCCTAGAAGATATCACAGATACGCAGTATTTT. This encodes CASSLGLEDITDTQYF.

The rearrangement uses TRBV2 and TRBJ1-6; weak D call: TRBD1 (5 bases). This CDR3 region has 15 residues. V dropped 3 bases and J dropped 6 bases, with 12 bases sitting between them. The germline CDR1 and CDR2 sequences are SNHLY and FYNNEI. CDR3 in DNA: TGTGCCAGCAGTGATCGGCCGGGGACTAATTCACCCCTCCACTTT. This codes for CASSDRPGTNSPLHF.

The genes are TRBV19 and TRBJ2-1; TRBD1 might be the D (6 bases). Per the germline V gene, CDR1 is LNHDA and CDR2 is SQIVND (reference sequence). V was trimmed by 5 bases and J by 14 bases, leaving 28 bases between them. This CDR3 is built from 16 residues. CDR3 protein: CASSPGRGQPLQDEFF. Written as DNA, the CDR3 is TGTGCCAGTAGTCCAGGGCGAGGACAGCCACTTCAAGATGAGTTCTTC.

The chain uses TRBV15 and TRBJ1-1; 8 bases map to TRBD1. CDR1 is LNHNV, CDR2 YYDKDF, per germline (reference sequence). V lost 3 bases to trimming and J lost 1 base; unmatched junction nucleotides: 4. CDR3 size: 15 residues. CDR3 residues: CATSSSGTGNTEAFF. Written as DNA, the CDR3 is TGTGCCACCAGCAGTTCCGGGACAGGGAACACTGAAGCTTTCTTT.

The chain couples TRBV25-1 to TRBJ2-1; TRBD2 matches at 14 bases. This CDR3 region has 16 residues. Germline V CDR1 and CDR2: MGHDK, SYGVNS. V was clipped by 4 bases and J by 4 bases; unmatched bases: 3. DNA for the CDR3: TGTGCCAGCAGTGCCAGACTAGCGGGGGGGTACAATGAGCAGTTCTTC. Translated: CASSARLAGGYNEQFF.

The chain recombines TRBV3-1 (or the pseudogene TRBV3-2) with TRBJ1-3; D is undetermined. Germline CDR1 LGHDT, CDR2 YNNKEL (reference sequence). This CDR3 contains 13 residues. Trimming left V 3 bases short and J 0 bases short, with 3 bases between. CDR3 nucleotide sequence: TGTGCCAGCAGCCAGATCTCTGGAAACACCATATATTTT. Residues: CASSQISGNTIYF.

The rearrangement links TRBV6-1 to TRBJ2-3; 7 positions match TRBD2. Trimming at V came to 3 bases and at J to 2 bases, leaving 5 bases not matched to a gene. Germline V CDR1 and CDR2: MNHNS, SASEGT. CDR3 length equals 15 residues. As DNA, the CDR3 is TGTGCCAGCAGTGAGCTAGCGGCTATCACAGATACGCAGTATTTT. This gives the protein CASSELAAITDTQYF.

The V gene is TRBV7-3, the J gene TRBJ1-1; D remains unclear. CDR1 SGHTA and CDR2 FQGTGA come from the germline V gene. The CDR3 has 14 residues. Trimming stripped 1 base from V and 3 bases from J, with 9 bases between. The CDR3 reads CASSLNRQYTEAFF. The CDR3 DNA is TGTGCCAGCAGCTTAAATCGGCAATACACTGAAGCTTTCTTT. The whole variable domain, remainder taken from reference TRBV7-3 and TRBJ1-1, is GAGVSQTPSNKVTEKGKYVELRCDPISGHTALYWYRQSLGQGPEFLIYFQGTGAADDSGLPNDRFFAVRPEGSVSTLKIQRTERGDSAVYLCASSLNRQYTEAFFGQGTRLTVV.

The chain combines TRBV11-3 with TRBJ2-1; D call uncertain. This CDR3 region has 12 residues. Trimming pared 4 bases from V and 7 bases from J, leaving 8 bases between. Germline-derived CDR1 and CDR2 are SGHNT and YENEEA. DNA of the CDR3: TGTGCCAGCAGCTCCGGTCGGAATGAGCAGTTCTTC. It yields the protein CASSSGRNEQFF. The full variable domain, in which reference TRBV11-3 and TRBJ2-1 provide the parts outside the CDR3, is EAGVVQSPRYKIIEKKQPVAFWCNPISGHNTLYWYLQNLGQGPELLIRYENEEAVDDSQLPKDRFSAERLKGVDSTLKIQPAELGDSAVYLCASSSGRNEQFFGPGTRLTVL.

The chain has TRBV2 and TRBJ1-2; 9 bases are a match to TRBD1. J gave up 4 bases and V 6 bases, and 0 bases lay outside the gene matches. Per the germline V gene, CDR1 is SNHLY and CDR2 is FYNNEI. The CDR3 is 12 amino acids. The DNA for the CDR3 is TGTGCCAGCAGGACAGGGGGCTATGGCTACACCTTC. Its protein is CASRTGGYGYTF.

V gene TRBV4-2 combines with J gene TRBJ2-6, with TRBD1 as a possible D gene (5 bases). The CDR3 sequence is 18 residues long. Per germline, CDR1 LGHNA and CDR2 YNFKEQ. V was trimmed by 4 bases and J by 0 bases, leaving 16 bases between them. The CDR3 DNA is TGTGCCAGCAGCCCGTTAGACAGTAGCCTCTCTGGGGCCAACGTCCTGACTTTC. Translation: CASSPLDSSLSGANVLTF.